Shown below are 30 T cell receptor beta chains from a single sample sequenced in a study of blood T cells in healthy people across ages. Then a second PCR, running about 7 to 11 cycles, was carried out with a sample-barcoded 5' primer and a J-beta primer mix. TCRdb analysed the 5' RACE reads with MiXCR anew, one entry per CDR3 protein. The data hold 600,000 to 900,000 distinct CDR3 sequences, with roughly 24% observed a single time. Separately, the same data were catalogued under a study of T cells of mothers and their children.

Sequencing was performed on blood. All receptors derive from a boy aged 5-17 years in good health.

This clonotype occurred a few times. The chain uses TRBV6-5 and TRBJ2-7, with D maybe TRBD1 (6 bases). Between the trimmed V and J ends, which lost 5 bases and 3 bases, there was a span of 14 bases. The CDR3 contains 14 residues. CDR1 is MNHEY and CDR2 is SVGAGI in the germline V gene. The CDR3 DNA reads as TGTGCCAGCAGTCAGGGGCGGCCCCACTACGAGCAGTACTTC. Protein product: CASSQGRPHYEQYF.

The chain is built from TRBV9 and TRBJ1-4; D gene unclear. The V and J ends lost 0 bases and 2 bases respectively, with 14 bases between them. Germline V gives CDR1 SGDLS, CDR2 YYNGEE. The CDR3 totals 17 residues. CDR3 region: CASSVGTGLPTNEKLFF. The CDR3 region has the DNA TGTGCCAGCAGCGTAGGGACCGGACTCCCGACTAATGAAAAACTGTTTTTT.

The chain recombines TRBV10-3 with TRBJ1-2; D is ambiguous. This CDR3 is 13 amino acids long. Germline CDR1 and CDR2: ENHRY and SYGVKD. Trimming shortened V by 2 bases and J by 0 bases, and 4 bases separated the two germline ends. CDR3 region: CAISEQANYGYTF. CDR3 coding DNA: TGTGCCATCAGTGAGCAGGCTAACTATGGCTACACCTTC.

In this sample, this clonotype turned up a few times. The V and J genes are TRBV30 and TRBJ2-3; tentative D call: TRBD2 (6 bases). This CDR3 spans 13 amino acids. Per germline, CDR1 GTSNPN and CDR2 SVGIG (reference sequence). With 2 bases removed from V and 3 bases from J, the gap between germline ends came to 9 bases. The CDR3 coding sequence is TGTGCCTGGAGTACGGGGGTGACAGATACGCAGTATTTT. This sequence encodes CAWSTGVTDTQYF.

This clonotype was counted between two and nine times. J is TRBJ2-3 and V is TRBV20-1, with 9 bases fitting TRBD2. The V segment lost 6 bases and the J segment 2 bases; nucleotides outside the gene matches: 9. The CDR3 has 15 residues. Germline assignment: CDR1 DFQATT and CDR2 SNEGSKA (reference sequence). The CDR3 loop reads CSAPAGGFFTDTQYF. Here the CDR3 DNA reads TGCAGTGCCCCTGCGGGGGGGTTTTTCACAGATACGCAGTATTTT.

The table lists this clonotype with a few counts. The chain recombines TRBV10-3 with TRBJ1-2; TRBD1 is a possible D gene (5 bases). The CDR3 runs to 13 residues. Trimming took 4 bases from V and 6 from J, leaving 12 bases between them. CDR1 ENHRY and CDR2 SYGVKD come from the germline V gene. The CDR3 reads CAISGRGEDGYTF. The CDR3 DNA reads as TGTGCCATCAGTGGCCGAGGGGAGGATGGCTACACCTTC.

This clonotype was counted between two and nine times. V is TRBV24-1 and J is TRBJ2-1; TRBD2 matches at 7 bases. The trim removed 9 bases at V and 5 bases at J, leaving 3 bases unmatched. CDR3 size: 12 residues. Per the germline V gene, CDR1 is KGHDR and CDR2 is SFDVKD. The CDR3 coding sequence is TGTGCCACCTCTCGGGGGGACAATGAGCAGTTCTTC. Its translation is CATSRGDNEQFF.

This clonotype was seen more than once but under ten times. The rearrangement joins TRBV7-6 to TRBJ1-1, with D unclear. From germline, CDR1 is SGHVS and CDR2 FNYEAQ. CDR3 length equals 14 residues. V gave up 0 bases and J gave up 1 base, with 6 bases separating them. CDR3 sequence reads: CASSLATGNTEAFF. The CDR3 coding sequence is TGTGCCAGCAGCTTAGCGACGGGGAACACTGAAGCTTTCTTT.

This chain uses TRBV27 with TRBJ1-1; unclear D gene. Germline assignment: CDR1 MNHEY and CDR2 SMNVEV (reference sequence). This CDR3 region has 14 residues. Trimming took 8 bases from V and 1 from J, leaving 14 bases between them. The CDR3 loop reads CASSRISQNTEAFF. For the CDR3, the DNA is TGTGCCAGCTCTCGGATCAGCCAGAACACTGAAGCTTTCTTT.

CDR3 sequence reads: CSGSPPSGGRNEQFF. CDR3 nucleotides: TGCAGTGGCTCGCCTCCTAGCGGTGGTAGGAATGAGCAGTTCTTC. The rearrangement links TRBV20-1 to TRBJ2-1; 7 nucleotides line up with TRBD2. Germline loops: CDR1 DFQATT, CDR2 SNEGSKA (reference sequence). V lost 7 bases and J lost 7; bases outside the gene matches: 16. The CDR3 is made up of 15 amino acids.

As for this clonotype: One base away lies a much larger clone, so this may be a sequencing read error. The rearrangement links TRBV7-6 to TRBJ2-5, with D perhaps matching TRBD1 (6 bases). The last part of the DNA fits TRBJ2-7 better; the J call may be wrong. The length of the CDR3 is 13 residues. The V gene's germline CDR1 is SGHVS and CDR2 FNYEAQ. For the CDR3, the DNA is TGTGCCAGCAGCTTAGGGGACACCTACGAGCAGTACTTC. This translates into CASSLGDTYEQYF.

The chain is built from TRBV9 and TRBJ2-1, with TRBD2 matching over 7 bases. This CDR3 comprises 17 residues. Germline V gene lookup returns CDR1 SGDLS and CDR2 YYNGEE. J was trimmed by 5 bases and V by 3 bases; bases with no gene match: 14. This chain's CDR3 is CASSAVEWEAGDNEQFF. The CDR3, as DNA: TGTGCCAGCAGCGCCGTAGAGTGGGAGGCGGGAGACAATGAGCAGTTCTTC.

The table lists this clonotype with a few counts. This chain uses TRBV5-1 with TRBJ2-3; TRBD1 matches at 7 bases. The V and J ends lost 6 bases and 3 bases, in that order; junction bases with no gene match: 10. Germline V CDR1 and CDR2: SGHRS, YFSETQ. CDR3 length: 15 amino acids. CDR3 coding DNA: TGCGCCAGCAAGTTGACAGGGACAAGGACAGATACGCAGTATTTT. Protein sequence: CASKLTGTRTDTQYF. Drawing the rest from reference TRBV5-1 and TRBJ2-3, the complete variable domain is KAGVTQTPRYLIKTRGQQVTLSCSPISGHRSVSWYQQTPGQGLQFLFEYFSETQRNKGNFPGRFSGRQFSNSRSEMNVSTLELGDSALYLCASKLTGTRTDTQYFGPGTRLTVL.

This clonotype was picked up a small number of times. The chain carries TRBV10-3 and TRBJ1-2; 9 bases agree with TRBD1. Trimming removed 0 bases from V and 4 bases from J; junction bases left unmatched: 3. From germline, CDR1 is ENHRY and CDR2 SYGVKD. This CDR3 is built from 15 residues. The CDR3 DNA reads TGTGCCATCAGTGAGTCCCAGACAGGGGGCTATGGCTACACCTTC. Amino acid sequence: CAISESQTGGYGYTF.

This clonotype has ten or more counts. This rearrangement joins TRBV6-5 to TRBJ1-2; TRBD1 matches at 7 bases. Per germline, CDR1 MNHEY and CDR2 SVGAGI. After removal of 5 bases from V and 4 bases from J, the junction contained 4 bases not matched to a gene. This CDR3 has 13 amino acids. DNA for the CDR3: TGTGCCAGCAGTCCCCGGGACAGCTATGGCTACACCTTC. As protein: CASSPRDSYGYTF.

The chain joins TRBV20-1 to TRBJ1-1; D unclear. From germline, CDR1 is DFQATT and CDR2 SNEGSKA (reference sequence). This CDR3 contains 14 residues. Trimming stripped 2 bases from V and 0 bases from J, with 10 bases between. The CDR3 loop reads CSARSTGVNTEAFF. The CDR3 DNA reads as TGCAGTGCTAGATCGACGGGAGTGAACACTGAAGCTTTCTTT.

This clonotype was found a few times. The chain recombines TRBV5-1 with TRBJ2-5; D not resolved. The DNA end is more similar to TRBJ2-1, so the J call may be wrong. Germline lookup yields CDR1 SGHRS and CDR2 YFSETQ. CDR3 size: 13 residues. CDR3 nucleotide sequence: TGCGCCAGCAGCTTGCGGCCAAACAATGAGCAGTTCTTC. It encodes CASSLRPNNEQFF.

V is TRBV2 and J is TRBJ2-3; D possibly corresponds to TRBD2 (5 bases). Germline V gene lookup returns CDR1 SNHLY and CDR2 FYNNEI. This CDR3 comprises 15 residues. V lost 4 bases and J lost 0, with 11 bases in between. CDR3 sequence reads: CASSGLRGSTDTQYF. CDR3 DNA sequence: TGTGCCAGCAGTGGGCTCCGGGGTAGCACAGATACGCAGTATTTT.

In its sample, this clonotype was seen a few times. The chain combines TRBV7-9 with TRBJ1-4; tentatively, D is TRBD1 (5 bases). V gave up 7 bases and J gave up 5 bases, with 14 bases separating them. This CDR3 has 14 amino acids. Germline CDR1 and CDR2: SEHNR and FQNEAQ (reference sequence). The CDR3 region has the DNA TGTGCCAGCACCCTAACCAGGGAAAATGAAAAACTGTTTTTT. The encoded protein is CASTLTRENEKLFF.

This clonotype was seen a handful of times. J is TRBJ2-5 and V is TRBV27, with D tentatively TRBD1 (5 bases). The germline gives CDR1 MNHEY, CDR2 SMNVEV (reference sequence). The CDR3 length is 14 residues. V lost 4 bases, J lost 5 bases, and 14 bases lay in between. The CDR3 spells CASSSDKGWETQYF. The DNA of the CDR3 is TGTGCCAGCAGTTCCGACAAGGGGTGGGAGACCCAGTACTTC.

V and J are TRBV12-3 or TRBV12-4 and TRBJ2-5; possibly TRBD2 for D (5 bases). Gene TRBJ2-7 matches the end of the DNA better, so the J call may be wrong. The CDR3 runs 14 residues. The CDR3 nucleotides are TGTGCCAGCAGTTTTTCGGACGGGGCCTACGAGCAGTACTTC. This encodes CASSFSDGAYEQYF.

This clonotype was observed a few times. This sequence joins TRBV14 and TRBJ2-5, with TRBD2 matching over 11 bases. The J call could be wrong; TRBJ2-1 is a better fit for the DNA end. The length of the CDR3 is 19 residues. Germline V lookup: CDR1 SGHDN, CDR2 FVKESK. The CDR3 bases are TGTGCCAGCAGCCGCACTTGGGTGCAACTAGCGGGGGACTACAATGAGCAGTTCTTC. Translating gives CASSRTWVQLAGDYNEQFF.

This clonotype turned up a few times. This sequence joins TRBV5-1 and TRBJ2-5, with TRBD1 as a possible D gene (6 bases). Germline-derived CDR1 and CDR2 are SGHRS and YFSETQ. The CDR3 is 14 amino acids. V lost 3 bases, J lost 1 base, and 10 bases lay in between. The CDR3 bases are TGCGCCAGCAGCTCGGGGACAATCCAAGAGACCCAGTACTTC. This codes for CASSSGTIQETQYF.

This clonotype was seen once. The rearrangement joins TRBV14 to TRBJ2-7, with a weak D call TRBD1 (6 bases). The germline V and J ends were trimmed by 1 base and 3 bases, with 10 bases remaining between them. CDR3 length: 14 amino acids. Germline CDR1 and CDR2: SGHDN and FVKESK. CDR3 sequence: CASSQVRDNYEQYF. The CDR3 nucleotides read TGTGCCAGCAGCCAAGTTCGGGACAACTACGAGCAGTACTTC.

This clonotype has a handful of counts. The V gene is TRBV13, the J gene TRBJ2-5, with TRBD1 as a possible D gene (6 bases). The J call could be wrong; TRBJ2-1 is a better fit for the DNA end. Germline CDR1 is PRHDT and CDR2 is FYEKMQ (reference sequence). The CDR3 covers 19 residues. CDR3 protein: CASSSEAEGDTGLYNEQFF. The CDR3 bases are TGTGCCAGCAGCTCCGAGGCCGAGGGGGATACGGGGCTATACAATGAGCAGTTCTTC.

This clonotype has at least ten counts. The V gene is TRBV28, the J gene TRBJ2-5; D possibly corresponds to TRBD2 (5 bases). The V end was cut by 0 bases, the J end by 4 bases, with 9 bases between. Germline lookup yields CDR1 MDHEN and CDR2 SYDVKM. This CDR3 comprises 14 residues. The CDR3 DNA reads TGTGCCAGCAGTTTATGGGTCCGGGGAGAGACCCAGTACTTC. It yields the protein CASSLWVRGETQYF.

This clonotype showed up just a few times. The V call is TRBV6-5, the J call TRBJ2-7; D remains unclear. The germline V and J ends were trimmed by 0 bases and 5 bases, with 17 bases remaining between them. This CDR3 spans 16 amino acids. In germline, CDR1 is MNHEY, CDR2 SVGAGI. The CDR3: CASSYSNIPVIDEQYF. In nucleotides, the CDR3 is TGTGCCAGCAGTTACTCGAATATCCCGGTTATCGACGAGCAGTACTTC.

This clonotype has only a few counts. The junction and the germline gene differ at one end; a read error may be behind it. The rearrangement links TRBV5-1 to TRBJ2-3; D unresolved. CDR1 SGHRS and CDR2 YFSETQ come from the germline V gene. The CDR3 length is 13 residues. This CDR3 reads CAGSPRTTDTQYF. In DNA form, the CDR3 reads TGCGCCGGCAGCCCCCGGACCACAGATACGCAGTATTTT.

V and J are TRBV3-1 and TRBJ2-5; either TRBD1 or TRBD2 may supply D (5 bases each). The germline V gene has CDR1 LGHDT and CDR2 YNNKEL (reference sequence). This CDR3 spans 13 amino acids. V lost 7 bases, J lost 3 bases, and 12 bases lay in between. The CDR3 spells CASNEGPKETQYF. The CDR3 bases are TGTGCCAGCAACGAGGGGCCTAAAGAGACCCAGTACTTC.

V and J are TRBV19 and TRBJ2-6, with D perhaps TRBD2 (5 bases). With 4 bases removed from V and 0 bases from J, the gap between germline ends came to 13 bases. The CDR3 is 17 amino acids. The germline V gene encodes CDR1 LNHDA and CDR2 SQIVND (reference sequence). The CDR3: CASSSALTTSGANVLTF. CDR3 coding DNA: TGTGCCAGTAGTAGTGCATTGACTACCTCTGGGGCCAACGTCCTGACTTTC.